This entry lists 27 T cell receptor beta chains sequenced from one sample in a study of blood T cell repertoires in COVID-19. The repertoire was sequenced with immunoSEQ multiplex PCR; TCRdb's copy has only in-frame clones and lacks some. The sample lists approximately 200,000 clones, approximately 80% seen once, with around a tenth in the top ten. Sequencing was carried out using PBMCs or T cells enriched from blood (not recorded which). The source is a middle-aged man who had recovered from COVID-19.

The gene calls are TRBV3-1 (or the pseudogene TRBV3-2) and TRBJ1-1; 7 bases are a match to TRBD1. This CDR3 spans 15 amino acids. CDR1 is LGHDT, CDR2 YNNKEL, per germline (reference sequence). V gave up 6 bases and J gave up 4 bases; unmatched junction bases: 11. CDR3 protein: CASSRRTGGVTEAFF. In DNA form, the CDR3 reads TGTGCCAGCAGTCGGCGGACAGGAGGGGTCACTGAAGCTTTCTTT.

This clone was seen more than once but under ten times. The chain has TRBV12-3 or TRBV12-4 and TRBJ2-7; a possible D gene is TRBD2 (5 bases). Trimming left V 6 bases short and J 5 bases short, with 14 bases between. This CDR3 is 13 amino acids long. The CDR3 sequence: CASSFGSGNEQYF. The CDR3 bases are TGTGCCAGCAGCTTCGGGTCCGGGAACGAGCAGTACTTC.

This sequence joins TRBV6-5 and TRBJ1-1; tentatively, D is TRBD1 (6 bases). Germline CDR1 is MNHEY and CDR2 is SVGAGI. The CDR3 has 16 amino acids. With 1 base removed from V and 1 base from J, the gap between germline ends came to 13 bases. CDR3 in amino acids: CASSYLSGQRNTEAFF. CDR3 nucleotides: TGTGCCAGCAGTTACTTGTCGGGACAAAGGAACACTGAAGCTTTCTTT.

This clone was detected a few times. The chain joins TRBV29-1 to TRBJ1-4; 9 bases are a match to TRBD1. The V segment lost 7 bases and the J segment 4 bases; nucleotides outside the gene matches: 7. This CDR3 comprises 14 residues. Germline V gives CDR1 SQVTM, CDR2 ANQGSEA. The CDR3 reads CSAAPGQGNEKLFF. In DNA form, the CDR3 reads TGCAGCGCCGCACCGGGACAGGGTAATGAAAAACTGTTTTTT.

The chain recombines TRBV11-2 with TRBJ1-5, with no clear D. Germline CDR1 is SGHAT and CDR2 is FQNNGV. This CDR3 region has 13 residues. V was cut by 1 base and J by 5 bases, with 6 bases left in between. In DNA form, the CDR3 reads TGTGCCAGCAGCTTAGGTACGGATCAGCCCCAGCATTTT. As protein: CASSLGTDQPQHF.

This chain joins TRBV19 and TRBJ1-5; TRBD1 matches 8 bases. There are 14 residues in the CDR3. Germline V CDR1 and CDR2: LNHDA, SQIVND (reference sequence). V was clipped by 8 bases and J by 0 bases; unmatched bases: 3. The chain's CDR3 is CASRDRGSNQPQHF. CDR3 in DNA: TGTGCCAGTCGCGACAGGGGTAGCAATCAGCCCCAGCATTTT.

The chain has TRBV5-1 and TRBJ2-7, with 9 bases lining up with TRBD2. The CDR3 consists of 15 residues. Losses at the gene ends were 0 bases for V and 6 bases for J; bases not matched to a gene: 7. Germline CDR1 reads SGHRS; CDR2 reads YFSETQ. CDR3 region: CASSLEAGGSGEQYF. CDR3 coding DNA: TGCGCCAGCAGCTTGGAAGCGGGGGGTTCGGGCGAGCAGTACTTC.

The V and J genes are TRBV5-5 and TRBJ2-7, with unresolved D. V dropped 0 bases and J dropped 0 bases, with 10 bases sitting between them. Germline CDR1 reads SGHKS; CDR2 reads YYEKEE (reference sequence). The length of the CDR3 is 15 residues. CDR3 nucleotide sequence: TGTGCCAGCAGCTTGGAACAGATAAGCTCCTACGAGCAGTACTTC. Protein: CASSLEQISSYEQYF.

V usage is TRBV2 and J usage is TRBJ2-4; 8 bases are a match to TRBD1. The CDR3 is made up of 13 amino acids. Per germline, CDR1 SNHLY and CDR2 FYNNEI. With V trimmed by 6 bases and J by 6 bases, 4 bases remained unmatched. The CDR3 bases are TGTGCCAGCAGGGATACAGGGGGAAACATTCAGTACTTC. Its translation: CASRDTGGNIQYF.

The J gene is TRBJ2-1, the V gene TRBV5-4, with D perhaps matching TRBD1 (5 bases). CDR3 length: 18 residues. V gave up 2 bases and J gave up 0 bases, with 18 bases separating them. From germline, CDR1 is SGHNT and CDR2 YYREEE (reference sequence). CDR3 residues: CASSFIVGAFSSYNEQFF. In DNA form, the CDR3 reads TGTGCCAGCAGCTTTATAGTTGGGGCCTTCAGCTCCTACAATGAGCAGTTCTTC.

By its share, this clone is medium-sized (0.01 to 0.1%). The rearrangement uses TRBV12-5 and TRBJ1-5, with D maybe TRBD1 (5 bases). The CDR3 sequence is 12 residues long. Trimming left V 5 bases short and J 16 bases short, with 18 bases between. Per the germline V gene, CDR1 is LGHNT and CDR2 is FRNRAP. This CDR3 reads CASGPTTAMLHF. As DNA, the CDR3 is TGTGCTAGTGGTCCGACGACAGCCATGCTTCATTTT.

The rearrangement joins TRBV10-3 to TRBJ1-1, with unresolved D. This CDR3 has 15 amino acids. The V end was cut by 2 bases, the J end by 0 bases, with 10 bases between. CDR1 is ENHRY and CDR2 is SYGVKD in the germline V gene. The CDR3 region has the DNA TGTGCCATCAGTGAGGATGGGCCGATGAACACTGAAGCTTTCTTT. This gives the protein CAISEDGPMNTEAFF.

The genes are TRBV14 and TRBJ2-7; D is undetermined. Germline V gene lookup returns CDR1 SGHDN and CDR2 FVKESK. Trimming took 1 base from V and 4 from J, leaving 5 bases between them. The CDR3 has 12 residues. This chain's CDR3 is CASSQAGYEQYF. The CDR3 region has the DNA TGTGCCAGCAGCCAAGCCGGGTACGAGCAGTACTTC.

V usage is TRBV18 and J usage is TRBJ1-1; D is uncertain. The germline V and J ends were trimmed by 0 bases and 7 bases, with 9 bases remaining between them. Germline CDR1 reads KGHSH; CDR2 reads LQKENI. The CDR3 spans 13 residues. The chain's CDR3 is CASSPPSASEAFF. In DNA, the CDR3 is TGTGCCAGCTCACCACCGTCCGCCAGTGAAGCTTTCTTT. The variable domain in full, with the rest retrieved from reference TRBV18 and TRBJ1-1, is NAGVMQNPRHLVRRRGQEARLRCSPMKGHSHVYWYRQLPEEGLKFMVYLQKENIIDESGMPKERFSAEFPKEGPSILRIQQVVRGDSAAYFCASSPPSASEAFFGQGTRLTVV.

The chain uses TRBV21-1 and TRBJ2-2; the table's TRBD1 call for D was not verified on the DNA. TRBV21-1 is described as a pseudogene. This CDR3 is 16 amino acids long. CDR3 amino acids: CASSLRQGFGTGELFF. CDR3 bases: TGTGCCAGCAGCCTAAGACAGGGTTTTGGGACCGGGGAGCTGTTTTTT.

A single count supports this clone. The chain joins TRBV19 to TRBJ1-1; TRBD1 agrees at 7 bases. Germline CDR1 and CDR2: LNHDA and SQIVND (reference sequence). This CDR3 comprises 16 residues. Losses at the gene ends were 7 bases for V and 1 base for J; bases not matched to a gene: 12. Here the CDR3 DNA reads TGTGCCAGTACTATCCTTCGGACAGGACCGAACACTGAAGCTTTCTTT. Amino acids: CASTILRTGPNTEAFF.

This clone is a singleton in its sample. The chain recombines TRBV6-5 with TRBJ2-1; TRBD1 is a possible D gene (6 bases). This CDR3 has 14 residues. V shed 5 bases and J shed 7 bases, with 15 bases lying between them. CDR1 is MNHEY and CDR2 is SVGAGI in the germline V gene. Here the CDR3 reads CASSPNRVGNEQFF. CDR3 DNA sequence: TGTGCCAGCAGTCCCAACAGGGTCGGGAATGAGCAGTTCTTC.

The sample holds one count of this clone. The gene calls are TRBV5-1 and TRBJ1-4, with 7 positions matching TRBD1. The CDR3 is 15 residues long. Germline V gene sequence: CDR1 SGHRS, CDR2 YFSETQ. V shed 4 bases, J shed 5 bases, and the junction held 8 bases outside the gene matches. CDR3 protein: CASSPRQGTNEKLFF. DNA for the CDR3: TGCGCCAGCAGCCCACGACAGGGAACGAATGAAAAACTGTTTTTT.

This clone was picked up many times. V gene TRBV5-6 combines with J gene TRBJ1-1; TRBD1 is a possible D gene (5 bases). Germline lookup yields CDR1 SGHDT and CDR2 YYEEEE. The CDR3 has 13 residues. Between the trimmed V and J ends, which lost 3 bases and 3 bases, there was a span of 9 bases. CDR3: CASSWGGDTEAFF. The CDR3 DNA reads as TGTGCCAGCAGCTGGGGAGGGGACACTGAAGCTTTCTTT.

The V and J genes are TRBV27 and TRBJ2-7; possibly TRBD2 for D (5 bases). Trimming removed 3 bases at V and 2 bases at J, with 14 bases between. Germline V gene lookup returns CDR1 MNHEY and CDR2 SMNVEV (reference sequence). The CDR3 is 15 residues long. This CDR3 is CASSLIGSVAYEQYF. The DNA of the CDR3 is TGTGCCAGCAGTTTGATTGGGAGCGTCGCCTACGAGCAGTACTTC.

Regarding this clone: Other DNA sequences within the sample encode an identical CDR3. The chain couples TRBV12-3 or TRBV12-4 to TRBJ1-1; TRBD1 is a possible D gene (5 bases). This CDR3 is 13 amino acids long. V gave up 3 bases and J gave up 4 bases, with 9 bases separating them. The CDR3 reads CASSFGGGTEAFF. CDR3 in DNA: TGTGCCAGCAGTTTCGGGGGGGGCACTGAAGCTTTCTTT.

The chain carries TRBV2 and TRBJ2-7, with D unresolved. CDR1 is SNHLY and CDR2 is FYNNEI in the germline V gene. The CDR3 totals 14 residues. Trimming cost V 2 bases and J 0 bases, with 8 bases left between them. The CDR3 sequence is CASSERRSSYEQYF. CDR3 nucleotides: TGTGCCAGCAGTGAACGCCGGAGCTCCTACGAGCAGTACTTC.

Details on this clone: The sample carries other DNA sequences with the same CDR3. The J gene is TRBJ1-5, the V gene TRBV19; no clear D. V was pared by 1 base and J by 2 bases, with 3 bases between. CDR1 is LNHDA and CDR2 is SQIVND in the germline V gene (reference sequence). The CDR3 spans 13 residues. CDR3: CASSIGGNQPQHF. CDR3 nucleotide sequence: TGTGCCAGTAGTATAGGAGGCAATCAGCCCCAGCATTTT.

The chain uses TRBV18 and TRBJ1-3, with a possible D match to TRBD1 (6 bases). The CDR3 spans 18 residues. The V gene's germline CDR1 is KGHSH and CDR2 LQKENI. Trimming shortened V by 1 base and J by 0 bases, and 16 bases separated the two germline ends. In DNA form, the CDR3 reads TGTGCCAGCTCACCACTCTCCGGGACAAGTTTCTCTGGAAACACCATATATTTT. It is translated as CASSPLSGTSFSGNTIYF.

J is TRBJ2-3 and V is TRBV24-1; D is perhaps TRBD2 (7 bases). The CDR3 is 16 residues long. Trimming took 1 base from V and 5 from J, leaving 15 bases between them. The germline CDR1 and CDR2 sequences are KGHDR and SFDVKD. CDR3 bases: TGTGCCACCAGTGATTTTGTGGGGGGGCGGCAAGATACGCAGTATTTT. Translating it yields CATSDFVGGRQDTQYF.

V usage is TRBV6-5 and J usage is TRBJ2-5; the D is unclear. V was pared by 7 bases and J by 1 base, with 4 bases between. The germline CDR1 and CDR2 sequences are MNHEY and SVGAGI. There are 11 residues in the CDR3. CDR3 sequence reads: CASTVQETQYF. The CDR3 region has the DNA TGTGCCAGCACGGTCCAAGAGACCCAGTACTTC.

The V call is TRBV19, the J call TRBJ1-3; D is uncertain. V was pared by 8 bases and J by 1 base, with 6 bases between. Germline assignment: CDR1 LNHDA and CDR2 SQIVND (reference sequence). The CDR3 is 12 residues long. In DNA, the CDR3 is TGTGCCAGTGAGGGTTCTGGAAACACCATATATTTT. Its protein is CASEGSGNTIYF.